The rows below give T cell receptor beta chains drawn from one sample of a study of blood T cell repertoires in COVID-19. Method: immunoSEQ multiplex PCR; TCRdb's copy keeps in-frame clones and lacks some. The sample has about 210,000 clones, roughly 88% seen once; the top ten hold 2% to 2.5%. Sequences were obtained from PBMCs or T cells enriched from blood (not recorded which). The receptors shown here come from a woman in her 40s with acute COVID-19. CDR3s include the opening cysteine and the closing phenylalanine or tryptophan. A D gene is named only where the DNA matches it firmly. Clone size is shown for a subset of rows, as once, few, many or a class of expanded clone.

v_call: TRBV2
d_call: .
j_call: TRBJ1-2
clone_size: .
cdr3_nt: TGTGCCAGCAGAAAAACCGGACAGTCTAACTATGGCTACACCTTC
cdr3_aa: CASRKTGQSNYGYTF

v_call: TRBV3-1/TRBV3-2
d_call: .
j_call: TRBJ1-1
clone_size: .
cdr3_nt: TGTGCCAGCAGCCAAGGGGGGAGGGCTTTCTTT
cdr3_aa: CASSQGGRAFF

v_call: TRBV7-9
d_call: .
j_call: TRBJ1-4
clone_size: .
cdr3_nt: TGTGCCAGCAGCCCCTGGGCCGGAAATGAAAAACTGTTTTTT
cdr3_aa: CASSPWAGNEKLFF

v_call: TRBV30
d_call: .
j_call: TRBJ1-3
clone_size: once
cdr3_nt: TGTGCCGGAACAAGGGGGACTGGAAACACCATATATTTT
cdr3_aa: CAGTRGTGNTIYF

v_call: TRBV3-1/TRBV3-2
d_call: TRBD1
j_call: TRBJ1-2
clone_size: once
cdr3_nt: TGTGCCAGCAGCCGGACAGGGGACGGCTATGGCTACACCTTC
cdr3_aa: CASSRTGDGYGYTF

v_call: TRBV19
d_call: .
j_call: TRBJ1-2
clone_size: .
cdr3_nt: TGTGCCAGTAATGCCCCTATGGAGGGTTTCTATGGCTACACCTTC
cdr3_aa: CASNAPMEGFYGYTF

v_call: TRBV5-1
d_call: .
j_call: TRBJ1-2
clone_size: once
cdr3_nt: TGCGCCAGCAGCCCGCACTCCTATGGCTACACCTTC
cdr3_aa: CASSPHSYGYTF

v_call: TRBV4-3
d_call: .
j_call: TRBJ1-5
clone_size: few
cdr3_nt: TGCGCCAGCAGCTTGGGCCAGGGAAATCAGCCCCAGCATTTT
cdr3_aa: CASSLGQGNQPQHF

v_call: TRBV19
d_call: TRBD1
j_call: TRBJ1-5
clone_size: .
cdr3_nt: TGTGCCAGTAGTATCGTAGCAGGGGGCAAGGGGAGCAATCAGCCCCAGCATTTT
cdr3_aa: CASSIVAGGKGSNQPQHF

v_call: TRBV5-6
d_call: .
j_call: TRBJ2-5
clone_size: .
cdr3_nt: TGTGCCAGCAGCTTCGCGGCAGAAGAGACCCAGTACTTC
cdr3_aa: CASSFAAEETQYF

v_call: TRBV30
d_call: TRBD1
j_call: TRBJ2-5
clone_size: .
cdr3_nt: TGTGCCTGGAGCCATGCAGGGACAGGGGGCGGGAAAGACCAAGAGACCCAGTACTTC
cdr3_aa: CAWSHAGTGGGKDQETQYF

v_call: TRBV24-1
d_call: TRBD2
j_call: TRBJ2-1
clone_size: .
cdr3_nt: TGTGCCACCAGTGACCCCGGACTAGCGGGAGACACTGAGCAGTTCTTC
cdr3_aa: CATSDPGLAGDTEQFF

v_call: TRBV29-1
d_call: TRBD1
j_call: TRBJ2-1
clone_size: .
cdr3_nt: TGCAGCGTTGGAGGCACAGGGGGTCCAGGGTACAATGAGCAGTTCTTC
cdr3_aa: CSVGGTGGPGYNEQFF

v_call: TRBV11-2
d_call: TRBD1
j_call: TRBJ2-1
clone_size: .
cdr3_nt: TGTGCCAGCAGCTCCCGGACAGGGATGGACACTGAGCAGTTCTTC
cdr3_aa: CASSSRTGMDTEQFF

v_call: TRBV7-7
d_call: TRBD1
j_call: TRBJ1-1
clone_size: .
cdr3_nt: TGTGCCAGCAGCCTGCTGGCGACAGGGGACACTGAAGCTTTCTTT
cdr3_aa: CASSLLATGDTEAFF

v_call: TRBV12-5
d_call: .
j_call: TRBJ2-1
clone_size: once
cdr3_nt: TGTGCTAGTGGTTTGCGCCGAGCGCCTAACTCCTACAATGAGCAGTTCTTC
cdr3_aa: CASGLRRAPNSYNEQFF

v_call: TRBV4-3
d_call: .
j_call: TRBJ2-1
clone_size: few
cdr3_nt: TGCGCCAGCAGCCAAGAGAGATCCTTTCCTTACAATGAGCAGTTCTTC
cdr3_aa: CASSQERSFPYNEQFF